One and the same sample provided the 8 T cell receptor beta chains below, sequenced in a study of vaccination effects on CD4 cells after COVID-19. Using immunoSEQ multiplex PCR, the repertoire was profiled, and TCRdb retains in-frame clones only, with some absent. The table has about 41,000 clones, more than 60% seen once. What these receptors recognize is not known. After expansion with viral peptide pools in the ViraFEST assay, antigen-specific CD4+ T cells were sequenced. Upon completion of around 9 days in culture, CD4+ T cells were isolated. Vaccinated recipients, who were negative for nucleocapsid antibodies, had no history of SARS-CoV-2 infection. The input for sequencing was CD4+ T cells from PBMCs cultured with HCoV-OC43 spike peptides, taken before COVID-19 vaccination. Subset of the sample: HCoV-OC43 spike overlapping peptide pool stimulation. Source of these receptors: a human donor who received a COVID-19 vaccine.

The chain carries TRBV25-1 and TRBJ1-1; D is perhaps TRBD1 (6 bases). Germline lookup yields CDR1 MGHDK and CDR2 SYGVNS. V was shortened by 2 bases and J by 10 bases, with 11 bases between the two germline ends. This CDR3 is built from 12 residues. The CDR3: CASSEQGTGAFF. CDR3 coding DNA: TGTGCCAGCAGTGAACAGGGGACGGGAGCTTTCTTT.

The CDR3 sequence: CASGGDFRNTIYF. The CDR3 nucleotides read TGTGCCAGCGGGGGGGACTTTAGAAACACCATATATTTT. The chain joins TRBV6-6 to TRBJ1-3; tentatively, D is TRBD1 (5 bases). The V gene lost 8 bases and the J gene lost 5 bases, with 13 bases spanning the gap. Germline-derived CDR1 and CDR2 are MNHNY and SVGAGI (reference sequence). The CDR3 extends over 13 amino acids.

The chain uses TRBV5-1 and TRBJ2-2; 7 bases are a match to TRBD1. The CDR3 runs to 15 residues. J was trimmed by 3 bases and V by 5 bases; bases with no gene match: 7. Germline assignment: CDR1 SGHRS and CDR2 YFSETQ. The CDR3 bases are TGCGCCAGCAGTCTCCTAGGGACAGACACCGGGGAGCTGTTTTTT. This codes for CASSLLGTDTGELFF.

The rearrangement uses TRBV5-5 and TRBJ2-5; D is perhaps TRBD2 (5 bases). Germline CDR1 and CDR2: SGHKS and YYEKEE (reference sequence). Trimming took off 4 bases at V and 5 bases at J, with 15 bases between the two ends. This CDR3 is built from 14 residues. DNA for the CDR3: TGTGCCAGCAGCAGGATGGGGTCGGGGGAGACCCAGTACTTC. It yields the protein CASSRMGSGETQYF.

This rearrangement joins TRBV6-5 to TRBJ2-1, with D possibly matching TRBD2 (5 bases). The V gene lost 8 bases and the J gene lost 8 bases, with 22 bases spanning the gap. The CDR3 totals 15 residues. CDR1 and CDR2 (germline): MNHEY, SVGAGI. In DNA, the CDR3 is TGTGCCAGCCGCCCTCGAGGAACGGGAATCGATGAGCAGTTCTTC. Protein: CASRPRGTGIDEQFF.

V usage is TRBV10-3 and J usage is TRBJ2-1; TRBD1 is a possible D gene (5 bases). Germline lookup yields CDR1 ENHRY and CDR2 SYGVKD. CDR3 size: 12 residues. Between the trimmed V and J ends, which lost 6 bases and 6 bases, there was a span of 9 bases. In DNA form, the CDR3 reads TGTGCCATCAGCAGGGTTGCCAATGAGCAGTTCTTC. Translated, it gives CAISRVANEQFF.

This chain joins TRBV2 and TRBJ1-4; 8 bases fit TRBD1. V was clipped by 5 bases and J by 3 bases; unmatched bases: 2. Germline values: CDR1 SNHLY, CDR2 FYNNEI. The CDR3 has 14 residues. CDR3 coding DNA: TGTGCCAGCAGTCACAGGGGGGCTAATGAAAAACTGTTTTTT. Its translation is CASSHRGANEKLFF.

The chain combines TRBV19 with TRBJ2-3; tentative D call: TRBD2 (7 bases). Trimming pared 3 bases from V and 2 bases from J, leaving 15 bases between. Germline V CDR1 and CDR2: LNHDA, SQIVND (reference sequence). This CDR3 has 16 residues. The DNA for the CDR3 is TGTGCCAGTAGTATCGGGGGCGGGGGCCTCACAGATACGCAGTATTTT. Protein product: CASSIGGGGLTDTQYF.